Listed below are T cell receptor beta chains from one sample, sequenced in a study of T cell repertoires in cytomegalovirus infection. No antigen has been identified for these receptors. MiXCR was run by TCRdb on the reads, yielding one entry per CDR3 protein. The profile shows roughly 500,000 distinct CDR3 sequences, 30% to 35% of them singletons. The sequencing here drew on cultured PBMCs, taken from culture after CMV antigen stimulation. Source of these receptors: a human donor in good health (CMV status not recorded). Some clones in this sample may be carry-over from other donors' samples. Each CDR3 is given with its conserved first and last residue. A D gene is named only where the DNA matches it firmly. Only some rows state a clone size, as once, few, many or a class for expanded clones.

cdr3_aa	cdr3_nt	v_call	j_call	clone_size	d_call
CASSIPPGDGMNTEAFF	TGTGCCAGTAGTATCCCCCCCGGCGATGGGATGAACACTGAAGCTTTCTTT	TRBV19	TRBJ1-1	few	-
CASSLATAGETQYF	TGCGCCAGCAGCTTGGCCACGGCAGGGGAGACCCAGTACTTC	TRBV5-1	TRBJ2-5	-	-
CAITKSDSYEQYF	TGTGCCATAACAAAGTCAGACTCTTACGAGCAGTACTTC	TRBV2	TRBJ2-7	many	-
CASGLGGSTEAFF	TGTGCTAGTGGTTTGGGGGGTAGCACTGAAGCTTTCTTT	TRBV12-5	TRBJ1-1	-	-
CASSPGAPGAGYGYTF	TGTGCCAGCAGCCCGGGCGCTCCCGGGGCTGGGTATGGCTACACCTTC	TRBV28	TRBJ1-2	-	-
CATSRAVAPPYEQYF	TGTGCCACCAGCAGAGCCGTCGCCCCCCCTTACGAGCAGTACTTC	TRBV15	TRBJ2-7	-	-
CASSLSALADYEQYF	TGTGCCAGCAGCTTATCGGCGCTAGCGGACTACGAGCAGTACTTC	TRBV7-2	TRBJ2-7	-	TRBD2
CSASFPGWGNQPQHF	TGCAGTGCTAGTTTCCCGGGATGGGGCAATCAGCCCCAGCATTTT	TRBV20-1	TRBJ1-5	-	-
CASSLVLAGRETQYF	TGTGCCAGCAGCTTAGTACTAGCGGGCCGGGAGACCCAGTACTTC	TRBV7-9	TRBJ2-5	many	TRBD2
CASSQGSGRADTQYF	TGCGCCAGCAGCCAAGGTAGCGGGAGGGCCGATACGCAGTATTTT	TRBV4-3	TRBJ2-3	few	TRBD2
CASSSQGRAGDYGYTF	TGTGCCAGCAGTTCCCAGGGGAGGGCCGGGGACTATGGCTACACCTTC	TRBV28	TRBJ1-2	few	-
CASSRTGRNTEAFF	TGTGCCAGCTCCCGGACAGGGCGGAACACTGAAGCTTTCTTT	TRBV5-6	TRBJ1-1	-	TRBD1
CASSHLQGREQYF	TGCGCCAGCAGCCATCTCCAGGGACGGGAGCAGTACTTC	TRBV5-1	TRBJ2-7	-	-
CASSPNGAGDSPVF	TGTGCCAGCAGCCCAAATGGAGCGGGAGATAGTCCGGTCTTC	TRBV12-3/TRBV12-4	TRBJ2-1	few	TRBD2
CATSRDWFQGGKLFF	TGTGCCACCAGCAGAGATTGGTTCCAGGGGGGAAAACTGTTTTTT	TRBV15	TRBJ1-4	once	TRBD1
CASSVGLALGNTQYF	TGTGCCAGCAGTGTGGGACTAGCTCTTGGGAATACGCAGTATTTT	TRBV6-1	TRBJ2-3	few	TRBD2
CSARDSDPKLFF	TGCAGTGCTAGAGATTCGGATCCAAAACTGTTTTTT	TRBV20-1	TRBJ1-4	many	-
CASNVDRDRYGYTF	TGTGCCAGCAACGTCGACAGGGATCGCTATGGCTACACCTTC	TRBV5-4	TRBJ1-2	-	TRBD1
CASREGNGNQPQHF	TGTGCCAGCCGGGAGGGAAATGGCAATCAGCCCCAGCATTTT	TRBV6-2/TRBV6-3	TRBJ1-5	once	-
CASSSQSVGQASNQPQHF	TGTGCCAGCAGTTCCCAGTCAGTCGGGCAGGCCAGCAATCAGCCCCAGCATTTT	TRBV27	TRBJ1-5	-	-
CASGAFKETQYF	TGTGCCAGCGGAGCCTTCAAAGAGACCCAGTACTTC	TRBV7-9	TRBJ2-5	-	-
CASSGRDYGYTF	TGTGCCAGTTCCGGCAGGGACTATGGCTACACCTTC	TRBV19	TRBJ1-2	-	-
CASRNTGGTEAFF	TGTGCCAGCAGAAACACAGGGGGAACTGAAGCTTTCTTT	TRBV12-3/TRBV12-4	TRBJ1-1	-	TRBD1
CASSYSGTSGYPDTQYF	TGTGCCAGCAGTTACTCCGGGACTAGCGGGTACCCAGATACGCAGTATTTT	TRBV6-5	TRBJ2-3	few	TRBD2
CASSQTNGLAGQQYF	TGCGCCAGCAGCCAGACTAACGGACTAGCGGGACAGCAGTACTTC	TRBV4-1	TRBJ2-7	-	TRBD2
CASTLGEGHGYTF	TGTGCCAGCACTTTGGGAGAGGGACATGGCTACACCTTC	TRBV25-1	TRBJ1-2	many	-
CSVEDFMRQGHLPEAFF	TGCAGCGTTGAAGATTTCATGAGACAGGGCCACTTACCTGAAGCTTTCTTT	TRBV29-1	TRBJ1-1	-	TRBD1
CASSQDVYSYSYNEQFF	TGTGCCAGCAGCCAAGACGTTTACTCGTACTCCTACAATGAGCAGTTCTTC	TRBV3-1	TRBJ2-1	-	-
CASSLMGGGPYNEQFF	TGTGCCAGCAGTTTAATGGGGGGAGGGCCCTACAATGAGCAGTTCTTC	TRBV28	TRBJ2-1	-	TRBD2
CASRGGDRGYTF	TGTGCCAGTAGGGGAGGCGACCGGGGCTACACCTTC	TRBV19	TRBJ1-2	few	-
CASGLVLGTSVNEQFF	TGTGCTAGTGGTTTGGTACTGGGGACTAGCGTCAATGAGCAGTTCTTC	TRBV12-5	TRBJ2-1	few	TRBD2
CASSSSKKGYYEQYF	TGTGCCAGCAGCTCCTCCAAGAAAGGCTACTACGAGCAGTACTTC	TRBV7-2	TRBJ2-7	-	-
CASSPPTGRQGSYEQYF	TGTGCCAGCTCACCACCGACCGGAAGACAGGGCTCCTACGAGCAGTACTTC	TRBV18	TRBJ2-7	many	TRBD1